This T cell receptor (beta chain) was observed in a study of blood T cell dynamics during melanoma immunotherapy. Study results and limitations: Unlike progressors, later disease-control patients had W3 repertoires gaining clonality or diversity.

Every bulk PBMC sample received the same 350 ng of DNA. Sequencing used immunoSEQ multiplex PCR; TCRdb keeps in-frame clones, though not all of them. The table has 6,500 to 10,000 clones, nearly 90% seen once. Described time point: week 3, after first cycle of checkpoint inhibitor. Notes on this clone: The antigen is undetermined.

Germline V gives CDR1 SGHDN, CDR2 FVKESK. The CDR3 runs to 16 residues. After removal of 3 bases from V and 8 bases from J, the junction contained 12 bases not matched to a gene. The rearrangement links TRBV14 to TRBJ2-1, with 8 bases identical to TRBD1. This sample comprised blood, obtained from a patient treated with checkpoint blockade. The sequence derives from a human donor with melanoma. CDR3 region: CASSHPGRGRRDEQFF. DNA of the CDR3: TGTGCCAGCAGCCATCCTGGCAGGGGGCGTCGGGATGAGCAGTTCTTC.